The following is a TCR beta chain sequence with its context. Its target is not known. This record comes from a study of Ad26.COV2.S vaccination and SARS-CoV-2 variants. Study at large: In the study, Ad26.COV2.S was injected intramuscularly once, or twice 56 days apart.

Treatment: about 20 received Ad26.COV2.S at low or high dose, single or two shots; roughly 5 received placebo; per-sample allocation not given. After the first vaccine or placebo injection, samples were drawn on day 63. Boston hosted the donor, who was an adult aged 18-55 years. General observations from the study: Relative to placebo recipients, vaccine recipients exhibited elevated spike-specific TCR breadth.

The data were produced by immunoSEQ multiplex PCR, yet TCRdb's version contains in-frame clones alone and is incomplete. The sample has about 350,000 clones; about nine tenths are singletons. The sample in question was peripheral blood, obtained in a trial of Ad26.COV2.S vaccine versus placebo. This TCR was sampled from a person aged 18-65 years who received the Ad26.COV2.S COVID-19 vaccine or a placebo.

CDR3 bases: TGTGCCAGCAGTTTAGCGGGAGGGCCTGATCGAGAGACCCAGTACTTC. It codes for CASSLAGGPDRETQYF. The rearrangement joins TRBV28 to TRBJ2-5, with 9 bases lining up with TRBD2. Germline trimming cut 2 bases from V and 4 bases from J; bases unmatched to any gene: 8. Germline-derived CDR1 and CDR2 are MDHEN and SYDVKM. The CDR3 has 16 residues.